The 21 T cell receptor beta chains below all came from one sample that was sequenced in a study of blood T cells in healthy people across ages. With a J-beta primer mix and a sample-barcoded 5' primer, a second PCR ran about 7 to 12 cycles. TCRdb processed the 5' RACE reads anew with MiXCR; each CDR3 protein has one entry. Of 890,000 or so distinct CDR3 sequences in the sample, 60% to 80% were seen once. Sequences were obtained from blood. Receptors were obtained from a man aged 30-40 years in good health.

The J gene is TRBJ2-5, the V gene TRBV7-2; 8 nucleotides line up with TRBD2. Germline V lookup: CDR1 SGHTA, CDR2 FQGNSA. V was pared by 5 bases and J by 4 bases, with 9 bases of the junction left unmatched. The CDR3 contains 15 residues. The CDR3 region has the DNA TGTGCCAGCAGCCCAGACGGGGGGGTGCGAGAGACCCAGTACTTC. This codes for CASSPDGGVRETQYF. Looking up the rest from reference TRBV7-2 and TRBJ2-5 gives the full variable domain: GAGVSQSPSNKVTEKGKDVELRCDPISGHTALYWYRQSLGQGLEFLIYFQGNSAPDKSGLPSDRFSAERTGGSVSTLTIQRTQQEDSAVYLCASSPDGGVRETQYFGPGTRLLVL.

The V call is TRBV6-2 or TRBV6-3, the J call TRBJ1-5; D unresolved. The CDR3 covers 13 residues. Per germline, CDR1 MNHEY and CDR2 SVGEGT. The germline V and J ends were trimmed by 7 bases and 2 bases, with 9 bases remaining between them. The CDR3 nucleotides read TGTGCCAGCAATGGTAGGGGCAATCAGCCCCAGCATTTT. Protein sequence: CASNGRGNQPQHF.

The chain recombines TRBV2 with TRBJ2-6; TRBD1 agrees at 7 bases. The CDR3 is 17 amino acids. V was pared by 8 bases and J by 2 bases, with 12 bases of the junction left unmatched. Germline-derived CDR1 and CDR2 are SNHLY and FYNNEI. CDR3 nucleotides: TGTGCCAGCGAGGCCGGGACAGAGTCTACTGGGGCCAACGTCCTGACTTTC. This codes for CASEAGTESTGANVLTF.

Regarding this clonotype: Sequence at one end of the junction differs from germline and may be a read error. The rearrangement joins TRBV7-6 to TRBJ2-5, with D unclear. Germline CDR1 reads SGHVS; CDR2 reads FNYEAQ. This CDR3 is built from 12 residues. CDR3 amino acids: CASSPPSKEQYF. The CDR3 DNA sequence: TGCGCCAGCAGCCCCCCCTCAAAAGAGCAGTACTTC.

This chain links TRBV28 with TRBJ1-2; the D is unclear. The CDR3 covers 15 residues. Germline V CDR1 and CDR2: MDHEN, SYDVKM. Trimming pared 3 bases from V and 4 bases from J, leaving 15 bases between. CDR3 sequence (DNA): TGTGCCAGCAGTTTTTTAAGGGTATTCGCCTATGGCTACACCTTC. Translation gives CASSFLRVFAYGYTF.

This chain uses TRBV28 with TRBJ2-7; 7 bases line up with TRBD1. The length of the CDR3 is 15 residues. Looked up from germline, CDR1 is MDHEN and CDR2 is SYDVKM. V was clipped by 7 bases and J by 2 bases; unmatched bases: 11. The CDR3 DNA sequence: TGTGCCAGCATCCGCCGGGACAGCTTTACCTACGAGCAGTACTTC. Its protein product is CASIRRDSFTYEQYF.

The CDR3 DNA sequence: TGTGCTAGTGGTTTGGCCGGAAACAATGAGCAGTTCTTC. Translated: CASGLAGNNEQFF. This chain links TRBV12-5 with TRBJ2-1; no clear D gene. CDR1 is LGHNT and CDR2 is FRNRAP in the germline V gene. V was pared by 1 base and J by 5 bases, with 6 bases between. The CDR3 spans 13 residues. Based on the CDR3 plus reference TRBV12-5 and TRBJ2-1, the full variable domain is DARVTQTPRHKVTEMGQEVTMRCQPILGHNTVFWYRQTMMQGLELLAYFRNRAPLDDSGMPKDRFSAEMPDATLATLKIQPSEPRDSAVYFCASGLAGNNEQFFGPGTRLTVL.

This clonotype was seen only a few times. The chain is built from TRBV5-1 and TRBJ2-7, with 7 bases lining up with TRBD1. The CDR3 contains 15 residues. The V segment lost 0 bases and the J segment 0 bases; nucleotides outside the gene matches: 3. The germline V gene encodes CDR1 SGHRS and CDR2 YFSETQ. The CDR3: CASSLEWDSSYEQYF. CDR3 coding DNA: TGCGCCAGCAGCTTGGAGTGGGACAGCTCCTACGAGCAGTACTTC.

The rearrangement uses TRBV9 and TRBJ2-5; 7 bases agree with TRBD2. Germline values: CDR1 SGDLS, CDR2 YYNGEE. Trimming at V came to 4 bases and at J to 2 bases, leaving 5 bases not matched to a gene. The CDR3 loop spans 14 amino acids. In nucleotides, the CDR3 is TGTGCCAGCAGCCCCGGGGGGAGGCAAGAGACCCAGTACTTC. Its protein is CASSPGGRQETQYF.

This chain links TRBV10-3 with TRBJ2-3, with a weak D call TRBD1 (6 bases). V dropped 10 bases and J dropped 0 bases, with 8 bases sitting between them. The CDR3 spans 12 residues. Germline V CDR1 and CDR2: ENHRY, SYGVKD. The CDR3 DNA is TGTGCCACTGGACAGAGCACAGATACGCAGTATTTT. It translates to CATGQSTDTQYF.

This clonotype was recorded a few times. V gene TRBV6-6 combines with J gene TRBJ2-3; a possible D gene is TRBD1 (5 bases). Germline CDR1 is MNHNY and CDR2 is SVGAGI (reference sequence). The length of the CDR3 is 13 residues. V dropped 0 bases and J dropped 7 bases, with 8 bases sitting between them. The CDR3 bases are TGTGCCAGCAGTTACTCCCAGGGAAATACGCAGTATTTT. It translates to CASSYSQGNTQYF.

The chain has TRBV9 and TRBJ2-1; 8 bases agree with TRBD2. Germline CDR1 and CDR2: SGDLS and YYNGEE. Trimming took 4 bases from V and 5 from J; bases not matched to a gene: 17. The CDR3 totals 18 residues. As DNA, the CDR3 is TGTGCCAGCAGCCCCTATCAAGTCGCCGGGACTAGAGACAATGAGCAGTTCTTC. It is translated as CASSPYQVAGTRDNEQFF.

The chain carries TRBV7-2 and TRBJ2-3; 7 bases fit TRBD2. The CDR3 loop spans 20 amino acids. Germline CDR1 and CDR2: SGHTA and FQGNSA. V lost 4 bases, J lost 2 bases, and 21 bases stayed unmatched. Written as DNA, the CDR3 is TGTGCCAGCAGCTCCCGGGACTACAACCTCAACTACCCATACACAGATACGCAGTATTTT. Translation gives CASSSRDYNLNYPYTDTQYF.

This clonotype was detected a few times. V and J are TRBV7-9 and TRBJ2-4; TRBD2 matches 12 bases. Matching the DNA end better, TRBJ2-7 makes the J call doubtful. The CDR3 extends over 15 amino acids. CDR1 is SEHNR, CDR2 FQNEAQ, per germline (reference sequence). Here the CDR3 reads CASSLDLAGGYEQYF. In DNA form, the CDR3 reads TGTGCCAGCAGCTTAGATCTAGCGGGGGGGTACGAGCAGTACTTC.

The rearrangement joins TRBV12-3 or TRBV12-4 to TRBJ2-3; D not certain. V lost 5 bases to trimming and J lost 3 bases, with 12 bases between them. The CDR3 extends over 14 amino acids. DNA for the CDR3: TGTGCCAGCAGTGTACGGAGAACAACAGATACGCAGTATTTT. Amino acid sequence: CASSVRRTTDTQYF.

In this sample, this clonotype turned up a few times. The rearrangement links TRBV6-2 or TRBV6-3 to TRBJ2-1; 14 bases match TRBD2. V lost 7 bases to trimming and J lost 10 bases; unmatched junction nucleotides: 6. The CDR3 loop spans 14 amino acids. From germline, CDR1 is MNHEY and CDR2 SVGEGT. The CDR3 coding sequence is TGTGCCAGCACTCTCGGGACTAGCGGGGGCGAGCAGTTCTTC. Protein sequence: CASTLGTSGGEQFF.

The chain is built from TRBV13 and TRBJ2-3; 9 nucleotides match TRBD1. V lost 2 bases, J lost 4 bases, and 7 bases stayed unmatched. The germline gives CDR1 PRHDT, CDR2 FYEKMQ (reference sequence). This CDR3 region has 16 residues. CDR3 in amino acids: CASSLPLGQGSDTQYF. The CDR3 DNA reads TGTGCCAGCAGCTTACCCCTGGGACAGGGTTCAGATACGCAGTATTTT.

The chain uses TRBV28 and TRBJ2-1; 9 bases line up with TRBD1. The V and J ends lost 5 bases and 0 bases, in that order; junction bases with no gene match: 5. Germline CDR1 and CDR2: MDHEN and SYDVKM. The CDR3 loop spans 16 amino acids. The CDR3: CASSMGQGISYNEQFF. In DNA, the CDR3 is TGTGCCAGCAGTATGGGACAGGGTATCTCCTACAATGAGCAGTTCTTC.

This chain links TRBV27 with TRBJ1-2, with 8 bases that match TRBD1. CDR1 and CDR2 from the germline V gene are MNHEY and SMNVEV (reference sequence). This CDR3 has 16 residues. V trimming: 5 bases; J trimming: 4 bases; junction bases outside the gene matches: 12. The CDR3 coding sequence is TGTGCCAGCAGTGGCGCAGGGGGCGGAATGGGCTATGGCTACACCTTC. Its translation is CASSGAGGGMGYGYTF.

V usage is TRBV20-1 and J usage is TRBJ2-4; a weak D match, TRBD1 (6 bases). The J call may be incorrect, as the DNA end agrees better with TRBJ2-7. Per the germline V gene, CDR1 is DFQATT and CDR2 is SNEGSKA (reference sequence). The CDR3 spans 14 residues. The CDR3 region is CSARLQGGTYEQYF. The CDR3 region has the DNA TGCAGTGCTAGGTTACAGGGTGGGACCTACGAGCAGTACTTC.

The V gene is TRBV27, the J gene TRBJ1-2; D is perhaps TRBD1 (6 bases). V was clipped by 6 bases and J by 6 bases, with 17 bases between them. Germline V gene lookup returns CDR1 MNHEY and CDR2 SMNVEV (reference sequence). The CDR3 totals 14 residues. This CDR3 is CASRGDRISDGYTF. The CDR3 DNA sequence: TGTGCCAGCAGGGGCGACAGGATTTCTGATGGCTACACCTTC.